The source of this T cell receptor beta chain is a study of blood T cell repertoires in COVID-19. For the study at large: T cells, B-cell-depleted T cells, or PBMCs provided the cDNA or gDNA that served as material.

TCRdb keeps only in-frame clones here, not all; method: immunoSEQ multiplex PCR. The profile shows about 420,000 clones, around 90% of them singletons. The germline V gene encodes CDR1 WNHNN and CDR2 SYGVQD (reference sequence). This CDR3 is 15 amino acids long. Losses at the gene ends were 5 bases for V and 5 bases for J; bases not matched to a gene: 4. The TCR originated in a man younger than 30 with COVID-19, enrolled during active disease. The sample taken for sequencing was peripheral blood. This rearrangement joins TRBV10-1 to TRBJ2-2, with TRBD2 matching over 11 bases. The chain's CDR3 is CASSSLAGGTGELFF. CDR3 in DNA: TGCGCCAGCAGTTCGCTAGCGGGGGGTACCGGGGAGCTGTTTTTT.